This TCR beta chain was profiled in a study of tumor-infiltrating lymphocytes in primary liver carcinoma. The wider study: Those enrolled were patients of both sexes, who were aged 30 to 69 years. Study conclusions and caveats: Overlap between tumor regions exceeded overlap of tumor with adjacent tissue or blood. A significantly higher top-250-clone fraction was found in tumors than in blood (p = 0.039).

Reverse transcription of roughly 480 ng total RNA with a constant-region primer produced TCR beta cDNA. Libraries for TCR beta were built through three nested multiplex PCR rounds, which together made up a slightly modified ARM-PCR procedure. The study ran its first two PCR rounds for about 11 cycles each, using TRBV1-TRBV30 forward primers and a C-beta reverse primer. TCRdb analysed the multiplex PCR reads with MiXCR anew, one entry per CDR3 protein. The sample records about 200,000 distinct CDR3 sequences, almost 65% being singletons. In addition to blood RNA drawn from unsorted whole blood, germline DNA was extracted. Comment on this clonotype: The antigen remains undetermined.

The CDR3 sequence is 14 residues long. V shed 6 bases, J shed 6 bases, and the junction held 10 bases outside the gene matches. Germline CDR1 MNHNY, CDR2 SVGAGI (reference sequence). This chain links TRBV6-6 with TRBJ1-2; 7 bases match TRBD1. Input material: peripheral blood. The sequence came from a woman aged 55-75 years with primary liver carcinoma and hepatitis B virus infection. The CDR3 loop reads CASSRDRVSNGYTF. The DNA of the CDR3 is TGTGCCAGCAGCCGCGACAGGGTGTCCAATGGCTACACCTTC.